The 10 T cell receptor beta chains presented below share a single source sample, sequenced in a study of long-term antiretroviral therapy in people with HIV. It was version v3.0 of the immunoSEQ assay that was run at survey level. Clones were sequenced by immunoSEQ multiplex PCR, and TCRdb holds only the in-frame ones, with some missing. The sample consists of 35,000 or so clones, 70% to 80% of them appearing once. The specimen was unsorted PBMCs, collected 2 years after starting antiretroviral therapy. These receptors came from a woman aged 45-65 years with HIV.

The genes are TRBV2 and TRBJ1-1; no clear D gene. Trimming removed 6 bases at V and 5 bases at J, with 13 bases between. Germline values: CDR1 SNHLY, CDR2 FYNNEI. This CDR3 has 13 residues. This CDR3 reads CASRATTGTEAFF. Here the CDR3 DNA reads TGTGCCAGCAGGGCGACAACGGGTACTGAAGCTTTCTTT.

CDR3 in amino acids: CASSPAETGISPLHF. For the CDR3, the DNA is TGTGCCAGCAGCCCGGCGGAGACAGGGATTTCACCCCTCCACTTT. The chain uses TRBV5-6 and TRBJ1-6; the match to TRBD1 covers 7 bases. CDR1 and CDR2 from the germline V gene are SGHDT and YYEEEE. The CDR3 spans 15 residues. With V trimmed by 4 bases and J by 9 bases, 10 bases remained unmatched.

This chain connects TRBV11-2 to TRBJ2-5; D gene uncertain. The CDR3 consists of 13 residues. Trimming shortened V by 6 bases and J by 5 bases, and 13 bases separated the two germline ends. Germline V gene lookup returns CDR1 SGHAT and CDR2 FQNNGV. The CDR3 sequence: CASSPHPHETQYF. The CDR3 nucleotides read TGTGCCAGCAGTCCACACCCACATGAGACCCAGTACTTC.

This clone is a singleton in its sample. The chain is built from TRBV4-1 and TRBJ2-5, with 7 bases aligning to TRBD2. Germline lookup yields CDR1 MGHRA and CDR2 YSYEKL. The CDR3 is made up of 16 amino acids. V lost 1 base and J lost 4; bases outside the gene matches: 9. The CDR3 loop reads CASSQASGVLVETQYF. The CDR3, as DNA: TGCGCCAGCAGCCAAGCCAGCGGGGTTCTAGTAGAGACCCAGTACTTC.

The chain links TRBV5-1 to TRBJ2-1, with 8 bases identical to TRBD1. The CDR3 has 18 residues. Germline lookup yields CDR1 SGHRS and CDR2 YFSETQ. Germline trimming cut 4 bases from V and 1 base from J; bases unmatched to any gene: 13. As DNA, the CDR3 is TGCGCCAGCAGCCCGATGATTTTCACAGGGGGGTCCTACAATGAGCAGTTCTTC. Protein sequence: CASSPMIFTGGSYNEQFF.

The chain joins TRBV30 to TRBJ2-1, with 8 nucleotides matching TRBD1. After removal of 4 bases from V and 7 bases from J, the junction contained 12 bases not matched to a gene. The CDR3 covers 15 residues. Germline-derived CDR1 and CDR2 are GTSNPN and SVGIG (reference sequence). CDR3 loop: CAWMGQARSGNEQFF. CDR3 DNA: TGTGCCTGGATGGGACAGGCCCGAAGCGGGAATGAGCAGTTCTTC.

The chain links TRBV18 to TRBJ2-3; 8 bases match TRBD2. The CDR3 has 14 amino acids. V was clipped by 5 bases and J by 5 bases; unmatched bases: 6. Germline CDR1 KGHSH, CDR2 LQKENI. CDR3 bases: TGTGCCAGCTCAACTAGCGGCTCAAGAGATACGCAGTATTTT. Its protein is CASSTSGSRDTQYF.

The chain is built from TRBV4-1 and TRBJ1-1; a possible D gene is TRBD1 (6 bases). The CDR3 is 14 residues long. V was trimmed by 2 bases and J by 3 bases, leaving 10 bases between them. Germline values: CDR1 MGHRA, CDR2 YSYEKL. The CDR3 reads CASSQQGYDTEAFF. In nucleotides, the CDR3 is TGCGCCAGCAGCCAACAGGGGTACGACACTGAAGCTTTCTTT.

This clone was seen a handful of times. This chain uses TRBV30 with TRBJ1-5; TRBD1 might be the D (6 bases). CDR1 and CDR2 from the germline V gene are GTSNPN and SVGIG (reference sequence). Trimming took 5 bases from V and 0 from J, leaving 8 bases between them. This CDR3 has 13 residues. DNA of the CDR3: TGTGCCTGGGCAGGGGATAGCAATCAGCCCCAGCATTTT. Protein product: CAWAGDSNQPQHF.

The chain is built from TRBV7-9 and TRBJ2-7, with D possibly TRBD2 on 5 matching bases. V lost 6 bases, J lost 3 bases, and 12 bases lay in between. Germline V gives CDR1 SEHNR, CDR2 FQNEAQ (reference sequence). This CDR3 has 13 amino acids. The CDR3 loop reads CASRRELDYEQYF. The DNA for the CDR3 is TGTGCCAGCAGACGGGAACTTGACTACGAGCAGTACTTC. Variable domain in full (rest from reference TRBV7-9 and TRBJ2-7): DTGVSQNPRHKITKRGQNVTFRCDPISEHNRLYWYRQTLGQGPEFLTYFQNEAQLEKSRLLSDRFSAERPKGSFSTLEIQRTEQGDSAMYLCASRRELDYEQYFGPGTRLTVT.